These T cell receptor beta chains were read from a single sample in a study of T cells after yellow fever vaccination. TCRdb reprocessed the 5' RACE reads via MiXCR and lists one record per CDR3 protein. Counted here are around 340,000 distinct CDR3 sequences, around 13% occurring once; the ten biggest clones make up roughly 3.1%. The sample in question was CD4+ T cells sorted from PBMCs, obtained 15 days after the yellow fever booster vaccination. Receptor source: a man younger than 30 who received the YFV17D yellow fever vaccine. The CDR3 runs from the conserved cysteine through the conserved F or W. Each record gives: clone size, D gene, J gene, V gene, CDR3 DNA, CDR3 protein. D genes are given only for firm matches. Size is stated for part of the rows, as once, few or many counts, or as a class when the clone is expanded.

>few|-|TRBJ2-4|TRBV3-1
TGTGCCAGCAGCCAAGAGAGCGGCGCTAGTTTAAACATTCAGTACTTC
CASSQESGASLNIQYF
>-|-|TRBJ1-6|TRBV25-1
TGTGCCAGCAGCCCAAATCCCGGTGGCAGGCTAGACTCCTATAATTCACCCCTCCACTTT
CASSPNPGGRLDSYNSPLHF
>few|TRBD1|TRBJ2-3|TRBV5-1
TGCGCCAGCAGCTCGATGGGACAGGAGTCGGATACGCAGTATTTT
CASSSMGQESDTQYF
>-|-|TRBJ1-6|TRBV19
TGTGCCAGTAGACGGGGGATTAATTCACCCCTCCACTTT
CASRRGINSPLHF
>many|-|TRBJ2-3|TRBV5-1
TGCGCCAGCAGCTTGGAGACGGGGGTCACAGATACGCAGTATTTT
CASSLETGVTDTQYF
>-|-|TRBJ1-2|TRBV4-3
TGCGCCAGCAGCCAAGATGATCGGGGAGTTGACTACACCTTC
CASSQDDRGVDYTF
>few|-|TRBJ2-5|TRBV5-1
TGCGCCAGCAGCTCGGTATCACAGCTCCAAGAGACCCAGTACTTC
CASSSVSQLQETQYF
>few|-|TRBJ1-5|TRBV6-2/TRBV6-3
TGTGCCAGCAGAACAAACGCCGGGACAAGGGAGTACCAGCCCCAGCATTTT
CASRTNAGTREYQPQHF
>-|-|TRBJ2-5|TRBV20-1
TGCAGTGCTCCCGGCGCGGGGGCAGAGACCCAGTACTTC
CSAPGAGAETQYF
>-|-|TRBJ2-5|TRBV29-1
TGCAGCGTTGATGGCCAGCTCCAAGAGACCCAGTACTTC
CSVDGQLQETQYF
>-|-|TRBJ2-7|TRBV3-1
TGTGCCAGCAGCCATGACATCTCCTACGAGCAGTACTTC
CASSHDISYEQYF
>-|-|TRBJ2-6|TRBV7-3
TGTGCCGGAAAGGCAGCGAACTCTGGGGCCAACGTCCTGACTTTC
CAGKAANSGANVLTF
>few|-|TRBJ1-2|TRBV15
TGTGCCACCAGCAGAGGTGCGGGGAAGGGTGGCTACACCTTC
CATSRGAGKGGYTF
>-|TRBD2|TRBJ2-6|TRBV4-2
TGTGCCAGCAGCCGCCGGACTAGCGGGGACCCCGGGGCCAACGTCCTGACTTTC
CASSRRTSGDPGANVLTF
>-|TRBD2|TRBJ2-3|TRBV20-1
TGCAGTGTCCTTAGCGGGGGCACAGATACGCAGTATTTT
CSVLSGGTDTQYF
>-|TRBD2|TRBJ2-1|TRBV11-3
TGTGCCAGCAGCCACGGAGGGACTAGCGGGGGAATGGGCGATGAGCAGTTCTTC
CASSHGGTSGGMGDEQFF
>-|-|TRBJ2-5|TRBV5-4
TGTGCCAGCAGCTTTATCGTCGGGGGGCCCCAAGAGACCCAGTACTTC
CASSFIVGGPQETQYF
>-|-|TRBJ1-5|TRBV20-1
TGCAGTGCTAGGTCCTCGATCAATCAGCCCCAGCATTTT
CSARSSINQPQHF
>few|TRBD2|TRBJ2-1|TRBV15
TGTGCCACCAGCCGCGAGACTAGCGGGGGTCAGTTCTTC
CATSRETSGGQFF
>-|TRBD1|TRBJ1-2|TRBV27
TGTGCCAGCAGACCTACAGGGGCTGTGGGAGGCTACACCTTC
CASRPTGAVGGYTF
>many|-|TRBJ1-1|TRBV2
TGTGCCAGCAGTGAACAGGGTTTCACTGAAGCTTTCTTT
CASSEQGFTEAFF
>few|-|TRBJ1-1|TRBV9
TGTGCCAGCAGCGTCTCCCCGACAGGGAACACTGAAGCTTTCTTT
CASSVSPTGNTEAFF
>few|-|TRBJ2-1|TRBV21-1
TGTGCCAGCAGCATTATTCGGGGGGGTAGGCAGTTCTTC
CASSIIRGGRQFF
>-|TRBD1|TRBJ2-2|TRBV6-2/TRBV6-3
TGTGCCAGCAGTTACACAGGGGGCGGCACCGGGGAGCTGTTTTTT
CASSYTGGGTGELFF
>few|-|TRBJ1-2|TRBV25-1
TGTGCCAGCAGTGAATGGAGCGCCCATGGCTACACCTTC
CASSEWSAHGYTF
>few|-|TRBJ2-5|TRBV4-3
TGCGCCAGCAGCCAAGAGGACCCGGGGACCCAGTACTTC
CASSQEDPGTQYF
>few|TRBD1|TRBJ1-1|TRBV7-3
TGTGCCAGCAGCACAGGACAGGGAGGTGCAGCTTTCTTT
CASSTGQGGAAFF
>-|-|TRBJ2-7|TRBV5-1
TGCGCCAGCAGCGCCCAGGCAGGGGTCGCTTCCTACGAGCAGTACTTC
CASSAQAGVASYEQYF